The TCR beta chain under discussion was sequenced for a study of tumor and adjacent non-tumor tissue in lung cancer. The library came from three nested PCR rounds adapted from ARM-PCR protocols. MiXCR, run by TCRdb on the multiplex PCR reads, gives a single entry per CDR3 protein. This sample yields about 98,000 distinct CDR3 sequences, of which roughly 80% are seen a single time; around 30% belongs to the top ten. This CDR3 contains 16 residues. In germline, CDR1 is SEHNR, CDR2 FQNEAQ (reference sequence). The template was RNA from unsorted bulk tissue. The normal lung tissue was taken more than 3 cm from the tumor edge. A note on this clonotype: At one of its ends the junction is not consistent with the germline gene, which may arise from a read error.

The receptor was isolated from a man in his sixties with small cell lung cancer. Sequencing was carried out using distant non-tumor lung tissue. V gene TRBV7-9 combines with J gene TRBJ2-1; 9 nucleotides agree with TRBD2. The CDR3 bases are TGTGCCAGCAACTTAATTAGCGGGAGCTCCTACAATGAGCAGTTCTTC. This encodes CASNLISGSSYNEQFF. Together with reference TRBV7-9 and TRBJ2-1, the CDR3 gives the full variable domain: DTGVSQNPRHKITKRGQNVTFRCDPISEHNRLYWYRQTLGQGPEFLTYFQNEAQLEKSRLLSDRFSAERPKGSFSTLEIQRTEQGDSAMYLCASNLISGSSYNEQFFGPGTRLTVL.